The entry that follows covers one TCR beta chain sequence. Which antigen it targets is not known. Nothing much larger sits one base from this clone, and base qualities are not available. The data were taken from a study of neoadjuvant nivolumab and ipilimumab in lung cancer (dated by TCRdb to 2018 to 2020). For the wider study: In the NEOSTAR trial, nivolumab was administered intravenously at 3 mg/kg on days 1, 15 and 29, and the combination arm also received ipilimumab 1 mg/kg on day 1 only. Matched pretherapy and resected tumor pairs were analyzed from seven patients, of whom four had been treated with nivolumab and three with nivolumab plus ipilimumab. The trial treated 44 patients with operable NSCLC: about 23 were randomized to nivolumab monotherapy and 21 to nivolumab plus ipilimumab. For each study arm, the primary endpoint of the trial was the rate of major pathologic response (MPR) in the intention-to-treat population. TCR repertoires were compared between pretherapy (baseline) peripheral blood and tumors resected at surgery after neoadjuvant immune checkpoint blockade. Beyond this particular receptor, the publication reports: TCR sequencing was performed in a small number of samples. There was no significant correlation between TCR clonality and pathologic tumor regression, and just a single major-pathologic-response sample was available for the clonality-regression analysis. TCR richness and clonality were greater in resected tumors than in tumor-adjacent uninvolved lung, and increases were seen in more dual-therapy-treated tumors. From pretherapy to surgery, increases in tumor T-cell richness and clonality were observed in three of three dual-therapy tumors but in only two of four nivolumab-treated tumors. Richness in tumors resected after neoadjuvant therapy showed a positive correlation with pretherapy blood TCR richness (Spearman R of about 0.86).

The receptor library was made with the immunoSEQ multiplex PCR assay. Per the original workflow: Repertoires were summarized by richness and clonality, and significantly expanded and contracted clones were identified between pre- and post-therapy samples. Imported from immuneACCESS, the table was reduced by TCRdb to in-frame sequences with V and J called. These copies leave out some clones; in studies compared against another copy, an unresolved V gene accounts for under half, and the cause of the remainder is not known. Clone size and the V and J calls come from that table; the DNA yielded D and trimming. The sample table contains around 8,100 clones; only one count was recorded for more than 75% of them. The top ten hold about 6.2% of the sample. CDR1 PRHDT and CDR2 FYEKMQ were looked up in the germline V gene (reference sequence). Trimming costs V 4 bases and J 4 bases, and their ends lie 14 bases apart. Spanning cysteine to phenylalanine, the CDR3 consists of 14 amino acids. The CDR3 DNA has 42 bases and is translated from base 1.

The time point label of this sample denotes: at surgical resection after neoadjuvant nivolumab +/- ipilimumab. The samples were taken from NEOSTAR, a phase 2 randomized trial in operable NSCLC that tested neoadjuvant nivolumab or nivolumab plus ipilimumab, followed by surgery. Uninvolved lung adjacent to the tumor was collected at resection and used as a matched non-tumor comparison for the TCR repertoires of resected tumors. Source: adjacent normal lung tissue, taken after neoadjuvant nivolumab, alone or with ipilimumab, at or shortly before surgery. This sequence originates from an adult with non-small cell lung cancer. Rearrangement joined TRBV13 to TRBJ2-7, and possibly TRBD2, on 6 matching bases. The DNA is as follows: TGTGCCAGCAGCTCCTCAGGGACTTCTTACGAGCAGTACTTC. Translated, this is CASSSSGTSYEQYF.